The rows below give T cell receptor beta chains drawn from one sample of a study of blood T cell repertoires in COVID-19. Some clones are missing from TCRdb's copy, which holds only in-frame ones; the method was immunoSEQ multiplex PCR. The repertoire consists of tens of thousands of clones, with 84% occurring once and the leading ten covering roughly 13%. Sequencing was done on a sample of peripheral blood. The receptors shown here come from a human donor in a cohort sampled during active COVID-19. The CDR3 runs from the conserved cysteine through the conserved F or W. The D gene is left open where the match is weak. Clone size is not always given. Where it is, it says once, few, many or a class for expanded clones.

V gene: TRBV15
J gene: TRBJ2-1
clone size: NA
D gene: NA
CDR3 DNA: TGTGCCACCAGCAGGATTGGTGGGCGCAATGAGCAGTTCTTC
CDR3 protein: CATSRIGGRNEQFF

V gene: TRBV2
J gene: TRBJ2-3
clone size: NA
D gene: NA
CDR3 DNA: TGTGCCAGCAGGACAGCGTCCAACACGGCTACGCAGTATTTT
CDR3 protein: CASRTASNTATQYF

V gene: TRBV5-5
J gene: TRBJ1-1
clone size: once
D gene: TRBD1
CDR3 DNA: TGTGCCAGCAGCTTGATAAACAGGGGAGTGGTCACTGAAGCTTTCTTT
CDR3 protein: CASSLINRGVVTEAFF

V gene: TRBV6-5
J gene: TRBJ1-3
clone size: NA
D gene: NA
CDR3 DNA: TGTGCCAGCACGGCTGGAAACACCATATATTTT
CDR3 protein: CASTAGNTIYF

V gene: TRBV11-2
J gene: TRBJ2-5
clone size: NA
D gene: TRBD2
CDR3 DNA: TGTGCCAGCAGCCCAGGGACTAGCGGGGGGGGCCAAGAGACCCAGTACTTC
CDR3 protein: CASSPGTSGGGQETQYF

V gene: TRBV28
J gene: TRBJ2-7
clone size: NA
D gene: TRBD1
CDR3 DNA: TGTGCCAGCAGTCCCCGGGACAGGGGTCTCGAGCAGTACTTC
CDR3 protein: CASSPRDRGLEQYF

V gene: TRBV3-1/TRBV3-2
J gene: TRBJ1-2
clone size: NA
D gene: NA
CDR3 DNA: TGTGCCAGCAGCCGACTCCGGGACTCCACGGGCTACACCTTC
CDR3 protein: CASSRLRDSTGYTF

V gene: TRBV5-8
J gene: TRBJ1-1
clone size: NA
D gene: NA
CDR3 DNA: TGTGCCAGCAGCTTCCCTGGGCTCCATGAAGCTTTCTTT
CDR3 protein: CASSFPGLHEAFF

V gene: TRBV7-6
J gene: TRBJ1-5
clone size: NA
D gene: NA
CDR3 DNA: TGTGCCAGCAGCTTAGACGGGCGGGACCAGCCCCAGCATTTT
CDR3 protein: CASSLDGRDQPQHF

V gene: TRBV5-4
J gene: TRBJ1-1
clone size: NA
D gene: NA
CDR3 DNA: TGTGCCAGCAGGACATCAGCAACGAACACTGAAGCTTTCTTT
CDR3 protein: CASRTSATNTEAFF

V gene: TRBV27
J gene: TRBJ2-4
clone size: NA
D gene: NA
CDR3 DNA: TGCGCCAGCAGTTTAGTCCCGGGTTTTGGTAACATTCAGTACTTC
CDR3 protein: CASSLVPGFGNIQYF

V gene: TRBV12-3/TRBV12-4
J gene: TRBJ1-2
clone size: few
D gene: NA
CDR3 DNA: TGTGCCAGCAGCCAGACAGCGAGCTATGGCTACACCTTC
CDR3 protein: CASSQTASYGYTF

V gene: TRBV11-3
J gene: TRBJ1-1
clone size: NA
D gene: NA
CDR3 DNA: TGTGCCAGCAGCTTCGCCACAGGGACTGAAGCTTTCTTT
CDR3 protein: CASSFATGTEAFF

V gene: TRBV6-6
J gene: TRBJ2-4
clone size: NA
D gene: TRBD2
CDR3 DNA: TGTGCCAGCAGTTACTCGGGGGGAGGGGACATTCAGTACTTC
CDR3 protein: CASSYSGGGDIQYF

V gene: TRBV29-1
J gene: TRBJ2-1
clone size: NA
D gene: NA
CDR3 DNA: TGCAGCGTTGTCCCAACAGGGGGGGGAACTAAGCAGTTCTTC
CDR3 protein: CSVVPTGGGTKQFF

V gene: TRBV7-2
J gene: TRBJ1-1
clone size: NA
D gene: TRBD1
CDR3 DNA: TGTGCCAGCAGCCGGAACAGGGGTAGGGCTGAAGCTTTCTTT
CDR3 protein: CASSRNRGRAEAFF

V gene: TRBV5-4
J gene: TRBJ2-6
clone size: NA
D gene: NA
CDR3 DNA: TGTGCCAGCAGCTTGGCCGGGGACTTCACTGGGGCCAACGTCCTGACTTTC
CDR3 protein: CASSLAGDFTGANVLTF

V gene: TRBV6-5
J gene: TRBJ2-3
clone size: once
D gene: NA
CDR3 DNA: TGTGCCAGCAGTTACATGGCCACAGATACGCAGTATTTT
CDR3 protein: CASSYMATDTQYF

V gene: TRBV5-6
J gene: TRBJ2-2
clone size: NA
D gene: NA
CDR3 DNA: TGTGCCAGCAGCTTGGGAAACAGGGTTAGCGGGGAGCTGTTTTTT
CDR3 protein: CASSLGNRVSGELFF

V gene: TRBV3-1/TRBV3-2
J gene: TRBJ2-1
clone size: NA
D gene: TRBD2
CDR3 DNA: TGTGCCAGCAGCCCAGCTAGCGGGGGTTACAATGAGCAGTTCTTC
CDR3 protein: CASSPASGGYNEQFF

V gene: TRBV28
J gene: TRBJ2-7
clone size: NA
D gene: NA
CDR3 DNA: TGTGCCAGCAGTTCGTCCCTACGGGACTCCCACGAGCAGTACTTC
CDR3 protein: CASSSSLRDSHEQYF

V gene: TRBV10-3
J gene: TRBJ1-1
clone size: NA
D gene: NA
CDR3 DNA: TGTGCCATCAGTGAGACAGGGCTGAACACTGAAGCTTTCTTT
CDR3 protein: CAISETGLNTEAFF

V gene: TRBV9
J gene: TRBJ2-1
clone size: NA
D gene: NA
CDR3 DNA: TGTGCCAGCAGCGTAGGTATGGAGAATGAGCAGTTCTTC
CDR3 protein: CASSVGMENEQFF

V gene: TRBV7-8
J gene: TRBJ2-3
clone size: NA
D gene: NA
CDR3 DNA: TGTGCCAGCAGCTTAGGGGCGCGGGGTGGCACAGATACGCAGTATTTT
CDR3 protein: CASSLGARGGTDTQYF

V gene: TRBV19
J gene: TRBJ2-1
clone size: once
D gene: NA
CDR3 DNA: TGTGCCAGTTGGAGTGGGGCCCGGTCCCAAAATGAGCGGTTCTTC
CDR3 protein: CASWSGARSQNERFF